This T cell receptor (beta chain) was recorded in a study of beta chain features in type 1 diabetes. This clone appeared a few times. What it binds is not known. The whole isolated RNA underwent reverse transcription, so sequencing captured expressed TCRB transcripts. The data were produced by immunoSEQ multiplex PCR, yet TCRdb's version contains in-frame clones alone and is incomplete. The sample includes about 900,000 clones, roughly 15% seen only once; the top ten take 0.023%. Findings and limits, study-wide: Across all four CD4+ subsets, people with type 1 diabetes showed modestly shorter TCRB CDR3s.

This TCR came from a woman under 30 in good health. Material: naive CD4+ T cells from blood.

CDR3 DNA: TGCGCCAGCAGCTCACTCTCCTACGAGCAGTACTTC. Protein sequence: CASSSLSYEQYF. The chain has TRBV5-1 and TRBJ2-7; D gene ambiguous. CDR3 length: 12 amino acids. From germline, CDR1 is SGHRS and CDR2 YFSETQ. The germline V and J ends were trimmed by 3 bases and 0 bases, with 4 bases remaining between them.